This is a list of T cell receptor beta chains from one sample in a study of T cells in Graves' hyperthyroidism and ophthalmopathy. TCRdb redid the calling of the multiplex PCR reads with MiXCR, one entry per CDR3 protein. The table shows some 380,000 distinct CDR3 sequences, with roughly 13% occurring only once. The specimen sequenced was blood. The source of these receptors is a man aged 30 to 45 with Graves' hyperthyroidism that later progressed to Graves' ophthalmopathy. Each CDR3 is given with its conserved first and last residue. D genes are given only for firm matches. Expanded clones get a size class; other rows say once, few or many, or leave the size out.

TRBV20-1	TRBJ2-3	few	TRBD1	CSASYYRGADTQYF	TGCAGTGCTAGTTACTACAGGGGCGCAGATACGCAGTATTTT
TRBV20-1	TRBJ2-7	many	NA	CSASRRGTSEQYF	TGCAGTGCTAGTCGGAGGGGAACGAGCGAGCAGTACTTC
TRBV3-1	TRBJ1-5	many	NA	CASSLKGSSMHF	TGTGCCAGCAGCCTCAAGGGGAGTTCCATGCATTTT
TRBV6-2/TRBV6-3	TRBJ1-6	few	NA	CASSPQGGYNSPLHF	TGTGCCAGCAGTCCACAGGGTGGTTATAATTCACCCCTCCACTTT
TRBV12-3/TRBV12-4	TRBJ2-5	many	NA	CASSPWTQSQETQYF	TGTGCCAGCAGCCCCTGGACCCAGTCCCAAGAGACCCAGTACTTC
TRBV12-3/TRBV12-4	TRBJ2-7	NA	TRBD1	CASSLGDSSIYEQYF	TGTGCCAGCAGTTTAGGGGACAGTAGTATCTACGAGCAGTACTTC
TRBV27	TRBJ1-6	many	NA	CASSWEPNSPLHF	TGTGCCAGCAGTTGGGAGCCTAATTCACCCCTCCACTTT
TRBV28	TRBJ1-4	many	NA	CASRDRRVATNEKLFF	TGTGCCAGCAGAGACCGAAGAGTTGCAACTAATGAAAAACTGTTTTTT
TRBV3-1	TRBJ1-1	NA	NA	CASSQVGGANTEAFF	TGTGCCAGCAGCCAAGTCGGGGGAGCGAACACTGAAGCTTTCTTT
TRBV27	TRBJ2-2	few	NA	CASSLVGAGGELFF	TGTGCCAGCAGTTTAGTGGGGGCTGGCGGGGAGCTGTTTTTT
TRBV7-9	TRBJ2-1	few	NA	CASSLDLARQYEQFF	TGTGCCAGCAGCCTAGACCTAGCAAGACAGTATGAGCAGTTCTTC
TRBV7-3	TRBJ1-1	many	TRBD1	CASSTDRVTEAFF	TGTGCCAGCAGCACTGACAGGGTTACTGAAGCTTTCTTT
TRBV2	TRBJ1-5	many	NA	CASSEEYRYQPQHF	TGTGCCAGCAGTGAAGAATACAGATATCAGCCCCAGCATTTT